This T cell receptor beta chain was obtained from a study of blood T cell repertoires in COVID-19. Overall study: T cells, B-cell-depleted T cells, or PBMCs provided the cDNA or gDNA that served as material.

In the authors' methods: Amplifying reference gene primers gave estimates of nucleated cell counts. Sequenced by immunoSEQ multiplex PCR; TCRdb stores in-frame clones only, minus some. From that table come the V and J calls and clone size; the DNA was used to work out D and trimming. The data contain over 200,000 clones, under 85% of them seen just once; the ten biggest clones take up about 1.3%. It was during active infection that Seattle patients were enrolled and then longitudinally followed. In germline, CDR1 is GTSNPN, CDR2 SVGIG (reference sequence). The V and J ends lost 2 bases and 4 bases, in that order; junction bases with no gene match: 5. The length of the CDR3 is 15 residues.

The chain is built from TRBV30 and TRBJ2-1; 10 bases are a match to TRBD2. What was sequenced was peripheral blood. This clonotype originated in a woman under 40 with COVID-19, enrolled during active disease. The CDR3 spells CAWSYGTSAYNEQFF. In DNA, the CDR3 is TGTGCCTGGAGTTACGGGACTAGCGCGTACAATGAGCAGTTCTTC. The variable domain in full, with the rest retrieved from reference TRBV30 and TRBJ2-1, is SQTIHQWPATLVQPVGSPLSLECTVEGTSNPNLYWYRQAAGRGLQLLFYSVGIGQISSEVPQNLSASRPQDRQFILSSKKLLLSDSGFYLCAWSYGTSAYNEQFFGPGTRLTVL.